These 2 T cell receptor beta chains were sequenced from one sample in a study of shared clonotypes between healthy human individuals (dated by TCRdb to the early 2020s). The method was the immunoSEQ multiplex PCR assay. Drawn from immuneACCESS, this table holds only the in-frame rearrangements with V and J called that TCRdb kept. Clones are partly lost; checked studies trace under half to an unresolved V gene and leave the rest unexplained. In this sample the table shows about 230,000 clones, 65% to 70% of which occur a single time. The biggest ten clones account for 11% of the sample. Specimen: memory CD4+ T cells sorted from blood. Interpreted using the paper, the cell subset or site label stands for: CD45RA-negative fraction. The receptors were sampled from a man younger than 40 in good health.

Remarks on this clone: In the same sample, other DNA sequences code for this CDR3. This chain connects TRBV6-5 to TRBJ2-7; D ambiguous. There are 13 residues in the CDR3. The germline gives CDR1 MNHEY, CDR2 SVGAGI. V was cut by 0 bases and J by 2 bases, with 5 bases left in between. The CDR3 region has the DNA TGTGCCAGCAGTTACTCGAGTGCCTACGAGCAGTACTTC. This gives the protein CASSYSSAYEQYF.

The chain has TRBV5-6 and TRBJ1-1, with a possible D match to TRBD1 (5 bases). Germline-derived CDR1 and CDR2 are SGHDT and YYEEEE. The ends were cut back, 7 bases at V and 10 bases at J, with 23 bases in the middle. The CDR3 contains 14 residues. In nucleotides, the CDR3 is TGTGCCAGCGCTGGCGGTCGCCTTGTCGGGGCAGCTTTCTTT. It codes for CASAGGRLVGAAFF. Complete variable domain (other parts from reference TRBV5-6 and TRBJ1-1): DAGVTQSPTHLIKTRGQQVTLRCSPKSGHDTVSWYQQALGQGPQFIFQYYEEEERQRGNFPDRFSGHQFPNYSSELNVNALLLGDSALYLCASAGGRLVGAAFFGQGTRLTVV.